This TCR beta chain was captured in a study of regulatory T cells in long-lasting Graves disease. The time point: persistent/refractory GD, antithyroid drugs over 5 years with positive TRAb. There was RNA extracted from PBMCs, and the TCR library was made from it. Researchers made TCR beta libraries by using iRepertoire HTBI primers and running Arm-PCR on CDR3 regions. One entry per CDR3 protein results from TCRdb running MiXCR on the multiplex PCR reads. Here the sample spans 650,000 to 700,000 distinct CDR3 sequences, 30% being singletons. Germline-derived CDR1 and CDR2 are DFQATT and SNEGSKA (reference sequence). The CDR3 runs 15 residues. V lost 6 bases and J 10 bases, leaving 22 bases between the germline ends.

Specimen: peripheral blood mononuclear cells (PBMCs), collected when the disease was refractory, from a patient treated with antithyroid drugs. This receptor was obtained from a female donor with Graves disease. This chain connects TRBV20-1 to TRBJ1-6, with a tentative D call TRBD1 (5 bases). The CDR3 region is CSAAAEGQLGSPLHF. The CDR3, as DNA: TGCAGTGCCGCGGCGGAGGGGCAACTAGGATCACCCCTCCACTTT.